One and the same sample provided the 21 T cell receptor beta chains below, sequenced in a study of cytomegalovirus exposure and HLA in healthy donors. Use of 60 Vbeta and 13 Jbeta primers characterized the PCR. Libraries were prepared by immunoSEQ multiplex PCR; TCRdb keeps only in-frame clonotypes and omits some of them. In the table there are approximately 130,000 clones, 84% of which are singletons. The specimen sequenced was PBMCs. These TCRs come from a man aged 50-60 years in good health and CMV-seronegative.

J is TRBJ2-7 and V is TRBV6-5; D possibly corresponds to TRBD2 (6 bases). The CDR3 is made up of 13 amino acids. Germline loops: CDR1 MNHEY, CDR2 SVGAGI. With 6 bases removed from V and 2 bases from J, the gap between germline ends came to 11 bases. CDR3 DNA: TGTGCCAGCAGGGGGACTGTGGCCTACGAGCAGTACTTC. Amino acids: CASRGTVAYEQYF.

This rearrangement joins TRBV5-4 to TRBJ2-7, with 10 positions matching TRBD1. This CDR3 has 17 residues. Germline CDR1 SGHNT, CDR2 YYREEE (reference sequence). V lost 1 base and J lost 5; bases outside the gene matches: 12. The CDR3 region has the DNA TGTGCCAGCAGCTTGAGGAATGGATGGGGACAGGGGAACGAGCAGTACTTC. The encoded protein is CASSLRNGWGQGNEQYF.

This clone was picked up one time. CDR3 coding DNA: TGTGCCAGCAGTTGGGGACAGTCCGGGGAGCTGTTTTTT. Protein: CASSWGQSGELFF. The chain is built from TRBV27 and TRBJ2-2; 7 bases agree with TRBD1. Trimming took 4 bases from V and 6 from J; bases not matched to a gene: 2. This CDR3 has 13 amino acids. Germline CDR1 MNHEY, CDR2 SMNVEV (reference sequence).

This chain uses TRBV2 with TRBJ1-2, with TRBD1 matching 9 bases. J gave up 8 bases and V 5 bases, and 15 bases lay outside the gene matches. The length of the CDR3 is 16 residues. The germline CDR1 and CDR2 sequences are SNHLY and FYNNEI. CDR3 nucleotides: TGTGCCAGCAGTTATGGGACAGGGACGGGCTTGGGGGGCTACACCTTC. This sequence encodes CASSYGTGTGLGGYTF.

This clone was seen only once. The chain couples TRBV18 to TRBJ2-2; possible D gene TRBD1, 6 bases. Germline loops: CDR1 KGHSH, CDR2 LQKENI. V lost 5 bases and J lost 2, with 18 bases in between. The CDR3 spans 17 residues. CDR3 DNA: TGTGCCAGCTCAGTATCCCCGGGACACCCAAACACCGGGGAGCTGTTTTTT. The encoded protein is CASSVSPGHPNTGELFF.

J is TRBJ2-1 and V is TRBV5-1, with D maybe TRBD1 (6 bases). The CDR3 is 17 residues long. V was trimmed by 0 bases and J by 0 bases, leaving 13 bases between them. Germline loops: CDR1 SGHRS, CDR2 YFSETQ. The DNA for the CDR3 is TGCGCCAGCAGCTTGGGGCTCCGGACAGTCTCCTACAATGAGCAGTTCTTC. Amino acids: CASSLGLRTVSYNEQFF.

The chain carries TRBV18 and TRBJ2-1, with TRBD2 identical over 10 bases. CDR1 KGHSH and CDR2 LQKENI come from the germline V gene. This CDR3 contains 16 residues. Unmatched junction bases numbered 2, after V lost 0 bases and J lost 3 bases. CDR3 region: CASSPPSGGDYNEQFF. CDR3 nucleotides: TGTGCCAGCTCACCACCGAGCGGGGGGGACTACAATGAGCAGTTCTTC.

V and J are TRBV9 and TRBJ2-2; D not certain. The V end lost 1 base, the J end lost 2 bases, and 12 bases lay between the germline ends. Germline V gene lookup returns CDR1 SGDLS and CDR2 YYNGEE. The CDR3 sequence is 16 residues long. CDR3 sequence: CASSVSPPQNTGELFF. The DNA for the CDR3 is TGTGCCAGCAGCGTAAGTCCTCCACAAAACACCGGGGAGCTGTTTTTT.

J is TRBJ1-4 and V is TRBV5-5; 8 nucleotides agree with TRBD1. V lost 5 bases and J lost 6; bases outside the gene matches: 6. The CDR3 is made up of 14 amino acids. CDR1 SGHKS and CDR2 YYEKEE come from the germline V gene (reference sequence). In nucleotides, the CDR3 is TGTGCCAGCAGGCTCAGGGGGCGCGATGAAAAACTGTTTTTT. It specifies CASRLRGRDEKLFF.

The CDR3 DNA follows: TGCACCAGCAGCCAAGCTGTGGCAGACCAAGAGACCCAGTACTTC. It is translated as CTSSQAVADQETQYF. This chain connects TRBV1 to TRBJ2-5; the table calls TRBD1, which could not be checked here. TRBV1 is a pseudogene. The CDR3 totals 15 residues.

CDR3 coding DNA: TGTGCCAGCAGCTTCGGAGGACTTGGGAACACTGAAGCTTTCTTT. Translating gives CASSFGGLGNTEAFF. The J gene is TRBJ1-1, the V gene TRBV5-5; no reliable D call. Deletions cut 2 bases from V and 1 base from J, with 12 bases between. This CDR3 contains 15 residues. From germline, CDR1 is SGHKS and CDR2 YYEKEE (reference sequence).

This chain joins TRBV11-2 and TRBJ2-4; D gene unclear. This CDR3 is 13 amino acids long. Germline CDR1 is SGHAT and CDR2 is FQNNGV. Trimming removed 4 bases at V and 9 bases at J, with 13 bases between. CDR3 in DNA: TGTGCCAGCAGCTCCCTAGATGGCAGCATTCAGTACTTC. Translating it yields CASSSLDGSIQYF.

The chain links TRBV2 to TRBJ2-5; a possible D gene is TRBD2 (6 bases). V shed 6 bases and J shed 5 bases, with 19 bases lying between them. Germline values: CDR1 SNHLY, CDR2 FYNNEI. The length of the CDR3 is 15 residues. CDR3 protein: CASRGRGRDWETQYF. The CDR3 DNA reads TGTGCCAGCAGGGGGCGGGGCAGGGATTGGGAGACCCAGTACTTC.

V usage is TRBV5-5 and J usage is TRBJ1-1; 8 bases match TRBD1. This CDR3 has 17 residues. With V trimmed by 4 bases and J by 0 bases, 11 bases remained unmatched. Germline assignment: CDR1 SGHKS and CDR2 YYEKEE (reference sequence). CDR3 nucleotides: TGTGCCAGCAGCCCCAGCCCTTGGACAGGGATGAACACTGAAGCTTTCTTT. The encoded protein is CASSPSPWTGMNTEAFF. The variable domain in full, completed from reference TRBV5-5 and TRBJ1-1, reads DAGVTQSPTHLIKTRGQQVTLRCSPISGHKSVSWYQQVLGQGPQFIFQYYEKEERGRGNFPDRFSARQFPNYSSELNVNALLLGDSALYLCASSPSPWTGMNTEAFFGQGTRLTVV.

The chain joins TRBV9 to TRBJ2-5, with TRBD2 matching over 7 bases. Looked up from germline, CDR1 is SGDLS and CDR2 is YYNGEE. This CDR3 comprises 14 residues. Trimming cost V 3 bases and J 1 base; bases outside gene matches: 3. CDR3: CASSGGLSQETQYF. The CDR3 DNA sequence: TGTGCCAGCAGCGGGGGACTATCCCAAGAGACCCAGTACTTC.

The genes are TRBV6-5 and TRBJ1-2; 8 bases line up with TRBD1. Germline CDR1 MNHEY, CDR2 SVGAGI. CDR3 length: 13 amino acids. The V segment lost 7 bases and the J segment 5 bases; nucleotides outside the gene matches: 6. This CDR3 reads CASKTGALYGYTF. Written as DNA, the CDR3 is TGTGCCAGCAAGACAGGGGCCCTATATGGCTACACCTTC.

This chain uses TRBV5-1 with TRBJ2-3, with 10 bases aligning to TRBD2. The V gene's germline CDR1 is SGHRS and CDR2 YFSETQ. The CDR3 contains 15 residues. V shed 3 bases, J shed 5 bases, and the junction held 6 bases outside the gene matches. CDR3 DNA: TGCGCCAGCAGCTACAGCGGGGGGGCCGTAGATACGCAGTATTTT. Protein: CASSYSGGAVDTQYF.

The chain joins TRBV29-1 to TRBJ2-7; the match to TRBD1 covers 7 bases. Looked up from germline, CDR1 is SQVTM and CDR2 is ANQGSEA. The CDR3 has 14 amino acids. J lost 3 bases, V lost 3 bases, and 8 bases had no gene match. The CDR3, as DNA: TGCAGCGTTGACCACGGGACAGATAACTACGAGCAGTACTTC. It translates to CSVDHGTDNYEQYF.

V usage is TRBV19 and J usage is TRBJ1-2, with TRBD1 as a possible D gene (5 bases). V was pared by 7 bases and J by 4 bases, with 19 bases between. Per the germline V gene, CDR1 is LNHDA and CDR2 is SQIVND (reference sequence). The CDR3 spans 15 residues. The CDR3, as DNA: TGTGCCAGTAATTCGGGGAGGGGCCGAGTCTATGGCTACACCTTC. Residues: CASNSGRGRVYGYTF.

This clone came up once. The V gene is TRBV5-6, the J gene TRBJ2-3; 7 positions match TRBD2. Germline assignment: CDR1 SGHDT and CDR2 YYEEEE. J gave up 0 bases and V 4 bases, and 5 bases lay outside the gene matches. The CDR3 is 15 residues long. DNA of the CDR3: TGTGCCAGCAGCCCGAGCGGGGTTAGCACAGATACGCAGTATTTT. It codes for CASSPSGVSTDTQYF.

The V and J genes are TRBV2 and TRBJ1-1; possible D gene TRBD1, 6 bases. CDR3 length equals 13 residues. Trimming cost V 3 bases and J 8 bases, with 13 bases left between them. Germline CDR1 SNHLY, CDR2 FYNNEI. The CDR3 DNA reads TGTGCCAGCAGTGAGAACAGGGTAAGGGAAGCTTTCTTT. Residues: CASSENRVREAFF.